The 27 T cell receptor beta chains given below trace back to one sample, sequenced in a study of T cell repertoires in aging, cancer and after chemotherapy. TCR beta rearrangements were amplified from peripheral blood genomic DNA. TRB rearrangements spanning V, D and J were amplified using mixed TRB-A/B primers. One entry per CDR3 protein results from TCRdb running MiXCR on the multiplex PCR reads. The sample lists about 1,300 distinct CDR3 sequences, around 20% occurring once. Sequencing input: blood. The source of these receptors is a human donor with a solid tumor.

This clonotype is judged medium-sized. The rearrangement joins TRBV5-1 to TRBJ2-1, with D possibly being TRBD2 (5 bases). This CDR3 is built from 15 residues. The germline CDR1 and CDR2 sequences are SGHRS and YFSETQ. V was clipped by 6 bases and J by 0 bases, with 13 bases between them. This chain's CDR3 is CASKEAASSYNEQFF. CDR3 nucleotide sequence: TGCGCCAGCAAGGAGGCGGCGAGCTCCTACAATGAGCAGTTCTTC.

This clonotype is medium-sized in the sample. This chain links TRBV19 with TRBJ2-1; 8 positions match TRBD1. The germline CDR1 and CDR2 sequences are LNHDA and SQIVND (reference sequence). J lost 7 bases, V lost 7 bases, and 15 bases had no gene match. CDR3 length equals 16 residues. The CDR3 is CASTTNQGARGNEQFF. The CDR3, as DNA: TGTGCCAGTACCACCAATCAGGGGGCCAGGGGGAATGAGCAGTTCTTC.

This chain connects TRBV7-2 to TRBJ1-6; tentatively, D is TRBD1 (6 bases). Germline CDR1 is SGHTA and CDR2 is FQGNSA. This CDR3 is built from 15 residues. Trimming took 5 bases from V and 6 from J, leaving 14 bases between them. The CDR3 is CASSQYRDGNSPLHF. As DNA, the CDR3 is TGTGCCAGCAGCCAATACAGGGATGGTAATTCACCCCTCCACTTT.

In this sample, this clonotype is medium-sized. The rearrangement links TRBV18 to TRBJ1-2; TRBD1 agrees at 10 bases. Germline lookup yields CDR1 KGHSH and CDR2 LQKENI. The CDR3 loop spans 15 amino acids. J gave up 6 bases and V 2 bases, and 6 bases lay outside the gene matches. This chain's CDR3 is CASSPAGTGEDGYTF. CDR3 bases: TGTGCCAGCTCACCAGCGGGGACAGGGGAGGATGGCTACACCTTC. Complete variable domain (other parts from reference TRBV18 and TRBJ1-2): NAGVMQNPRHLVRRRGQEARLRCSPMKGHSHVYWYRQLPEEGLKFMVYLQKENIIDESGMPKERFSAEFPKEGPSILRIQQVVRGDSAAYFCASSPAGTGEDGYTFGSGTRLTVV.

This clonotype qualifies as medium-sized. The chain recombines TRBV6-5 with TRBJ2-7; D is unresolved. The V gene lost 5 bases and the J gene lost 1 base, with 15 bases spanning the gap. Germline values: CDR1 MNHEY, CDR2 SVGAGI. The CDR3 is 15 residues long. Here the CDR3 reads CASSEEDTTSYEQYF. CDR3 coding DNA: TGTGCCAGCAGTGAAGAAGACACCACTTCCTACGAGCAGTACTTC.

This clonotype counts as medium-sized (0.01 to 0.1%). The J gene is TRBJ2-5, the V gene TRBV6-2 or TRBV6-3; possibly TRBD2 for D (6 bases). V shed 2 bases and J shed 2 bases, with 18 bases lying between them. Germline V gene sequence: CDR1 MNHEY, CDR2 SVGEGT. This CDR3 has 17 residues. DNA of the CDR3: TGTGCCAGCAGTTACCCGCTGGGCGGGAATCGGCAAGAGACCCAGTACTTC. Its translation is CASSYPLGGNRQETQYF.

This clonotype appeared a few times. The chain has TRBV5-1 and TRBJ2-1, with a weak D call TRBD2 (6 bases). The CDR3 is 13 amino acids. Per the germline V gene, CDR1 is SGHRS and CDR2 is YFSETQ. The germline V and J ends were trimmed by 6 bases and 7 bases, with 14 bases remaining between them. This chain's CDR3 is CASNTGGRNEQFF. The CDR3 DNA follows: TGCGCCAGCAACACCGGGGGTAGGAATGAGCAGTTCTTC.

By share, this clonotype ranks as medium-sized. This chain uses TRBV5-1 with TRBJ1-2; no firm D call. Trimming took 4 bases from V and 2 from J, leaving 15 bases between them. This CDR3 contains 15 residues. Germline V lookup: CDR1 SGHRS, CDR2 YFSETQ. The CDR3 loop reads CASSLTPDGNYGYTF. In nucleotides, the CDR3 is TGCGCCAGCAGCCTCACCCCGGACGGGAACTATGGCTACACCTTC. The entire variable domain, with the rest obtained from reference TRBV5-1 and TRBJ1-2, is as follows: KAGVTQTPRYLIKTRGQQVTLSCSPISGHRSVSWYQQTPGQGLQFLFEYFSETQRNKGNFPGRFSGRQFSNSRSEMNVSTLELGDSALYLCASSLTPDGNYGYTFGSGTRLTVV.

The chain is built from TRBV5-6 and TRBJ2-3, with TRBD2 identical over 8 bases. The V segment lost 4 bases and the J segment 7 bases; nucleotides outside the gene matches: 11. The CDR3 is 15 amino acids. Germline V lookup: CDR1 SGHDT, CDR2 YYEEEE. The CDR3 loop is CASSQTSGGVYTQYF. CDR3 nucleotides: TGTGCCAGCAGCCAAACGAGCGGGGGCGTGTATACGCAGTATTTT.

The chain employs TRBV5-1 and TRBJ2-5, with D unresolved. The CDR3 has 13 amino acids. V was trimmed by 0 bases and J by 3 bases, leaving 6 bases between them. The V gene's germline CDR1 is SGHRS and CDR2 YFSETQ. The CDR3 region is CASSLGFEETQYF. The CDR3 DNA sequence: TGCGCCAGCAGCTTGGGCTTTGAAGAGACCCAGTACTTC.

The chain is built from TRBV5-1 and TRBJ2-3, with 7 nucleotides matching TRBD2. This CDR3 region has 16 residues. V shed 0 bases, J shed 5 bases, and the junction held 9 bases outside the gene matches. The germline gives CDR1 SGHRS, CDR2 YFSETQ. The CDR3 sequence is CASSLDRPGGRDTQYF. The CDR3 DNA follows: TGCGCCAGCAGCTTGGACAGGCCGGGGGGAAGAGATACGCAGTATTTT.

By share, this clonotype ranks as medium-sized. The rearrangement uses TRBV5-4 and TRBJ1-6; D is unclear. The CDR3 runs 14 residues. V gave up 0 bases and J gave up 5 bases, with 6 bases separating them. CDR1 and CDR2 (germline): SGHNT, YYREEE (reference sequence). DNA of the CDR3: TGTGCCAGCAGCTTGGAACACCATAATTCACCCCTCCACTTT. Translated: CASSLEHHNSPLHF.

This clonotype was seen only a few times. The chain uses TRBV12-3 or TRBV12-4 and TRBJ1-2; no reliable D call. Trimming removed 6 bases from V and 2 bases from J, with 13 bases in between. The CDR3 sequence is 14 residues long. CDR3 sequence reads: CASSSSSGNYGYTF. DNA for the CDR3: TGTGCCAGCAGCTCATCTTCGGGAAACTATGGCTACACCTTC.

By share, this clonotype ranks as medium-sized. The V and J genes are TRBV4-3 and TRBJ2-7, with D possibly matching TRBD1 (5 bases). This CDR3 has 15 residues. V lost 4 bases and J 0 bases, leaving 13 bases between the germline ends. Per germline, CDR1 LGHNA and CDR2 YSLEER. In nucleotides, the CDR3 is TGCGCCAGCAGCCCAATAGGGGCCCGCTCCTACGAGCAGTACTTC. Protein sequence: CASSPIGARSYEQYF.

This clonotype came up once. This may come from a read error, since a much larger clone is one base off. The rearrangement uses TRBV18 and TRBJ1-2, with a weak D call TRBD1 (6 bases). CDR1 is KGHSH and CDR2 is LQKENI in the germline V gene. Trimming shortened V by 0 bases and J by 4 bases, and 9 bases separated the two germline ends. The CDR3 sequence is 14 residues long. The CDR3 nucleotides read TGTGCCAGCTCACCACCAAAGGGGGGCTATGGCTACACCTTC. It codes for CASSPPKGGYGYTF.

V gene TRBV6-5 combines with J gene TRBJ2-2; TRBD2 aligns across 11 bases. Germline V CDR1 and CDR2: MNHEY, SVGAGI. This CDR3 has 18 residues. The junction had 8 bases not matched to a gene; V was cut back by 5 bases and J by 0 bases. Here the CDR3 reads CASSEALSGGANTGELFF. In DNA form, the CDR3 reads TGTGCCAGCAGTGAAGCGCTTAGCGGGGGGGCGAACACCGGGGAGCTGTTTTTT.

This chain connects TRBV5-6 to TRBJ1-2, with D possibly matching TRBD1 (6 bases). CDR1 is SGHDT and CDR2 is YYEEEE in the germline V gene. The CDR3 contains 14 residues. V was clipped by 2 bases and J by 7 bases, with 15 bases between them. CDR3 in amino acids: CASSLGTGGVGYTF. CDR3 DNA sequence: TGTGCCAGCAGCTTAGGGACCGGGGGCGTTGGCTACACCTTC.

This clonotype is termed medium-sized (0.01 to 0.1%). J is TRBJ2-1 and V is TRBV7-2, with D maybe TRBD2 (5 bases). Germline V CDR1 and CDR2: SGHTA, FQGNSA. Deletions cut 4 bases from V and 10 bases from J, with 11 bases between. The CDR3 has 12 residues. CDR3 in DNA: TGTGCCAGCAGCTCCTCGCGCGGGGAGCAGTTCTTC. Protein: CASSSSRGEQFF.

CDR3 DNA: TGCAGTGCTTACTACCGGGACAGGCTCGGCAATGAGCAGTTCTTC. It is translated as CSAYYRDRLGNEQFF. V and J are TRBV20-1 and TRBJ2-1; TRBD1 aligns across 8 bases. Germline CDR1 and CDR2: DFQATT and SNEGSKA (reference sequence). V lost 5 bases to trimming and J lost 6 bases; unmatched junction nucleotides: 12. The CDR3 extends over 15 amino acids.

This clonotype is medium-sized. V usage is TRBV19 and J usage is TRBJ1-1; no definite D call. Per the germline V gene, CDR1 is LNHDA and CDR2 is SQIVND (reference sequence). V lost 3 bases to trimming and J lost 4 bases, with 15 bases between them. The CDR3 spans 15 residues. The CDR3 DNA reads TGTGCCAGTAGTATTACTGGCGGGCGTCCCACTGAAGCTTTCTTT. Its protein product is CASSITGGRPTEAFF.

Relative to its sample, this clonotype is medium-sized. This sequence joins TRBV20-1 and TRBJ2-7; 8 nucleotides line up with TRBD1. The germline gives CDR1 DFQATT, CDR2 SNEGSKA (reference sequence). V dropped 5 bases and J dropped 0; count of bases not matched to a gene: 0. CDR3 length equals 12 residues. CDR3 loop: CSAGQGSYEQYF. As DNA, the CDR3 is TGCAGTGCTGGACAGGGCTCCTACGAGCAGTACTTC.

This clonotype is deemed medium-sized (0.01 to 0.1%). V and J are TRBV6-5 and TRBJ1-1; D is undetermined. The germline V gene has CDR1 MNHEY and CDR2 SVGAGI. This CDR3 comprises 16 residues. Trimming left V 1 base short and J 4 bases short, with 16 bases between. The CDR3 bases are TGTGCCAGCAGTTACTTAGGCAGTCGGGCGGGCACTGAAGCTTTCTTT. It encodes CASSYLGSRAGTEAFF.

This clonotype was counted once. The chain recombines TRBV2 with TRBJ2-6, with D possibly being TRBD1 (6 bases). The CDR3 has 14 amino acids. The germline gives CDR1 SNHLY, CDR2 FYNNEI. V dropped 4 bases and J dropped 2 bases, with 6 bases sitting between them. CDR3 nucleotide sequence: TGTGCCAGCAGTGGGACAGCTGGGGCCAACGTCCTGACTTTC. Its translation is CASSGTAGANVLTF.

This clonotype ranks as medium-sized. V usage is TRBV27 and J usage is TRBJ1-2, with 7 bases aligning to TRBD1. This CDR3 has 15 amino acids. Germline trimming cut 4 bases from V and 4 bases from J; bases unmatched to any gene: 9. In germline, CDR1 is MNHEY, CDR2 SMNVEV (reference sequence). DNA for the CDR3: TGTGCCAGCAGTTATAACCGGGACAGCGTCTATGGCTACACCTTC. Its protein product is CASSYNRDSVYGYTF.

This clonotype is labeled as medium-sized. The CDR3 bases are TGCGCCAGCAGCCAAGATGTGAGTGAAAAACTGTTTTTT. Its translation is CASSQDVSEKLFF. The V and J genes are TRBV4-3 and TRBJ1-4; D unclear. Germline CDR1 reads LGHNA; CDR2 reads YSLEER. Trimming stripped 0 bases from V and 7 bases from J, with 6 bases between. The CDR3 extends over 13 amino acids.

This clonotype was detected once. One base away lies a much larger clone, so this may be a sequencing read error. This chain uses TRBV6-5 with TRBJ2-3, with 9 bases identical to TRBD1. Germline lookup yields CDR1 MNHEY and CDR2 SVGAGI. The CDR3 loop spans 14 amino acids. V dropped 11 bases and J dropped 1; count of bases not matched to a gene: 7. The CDR3 sequence: CAGGGQGRTDTQYF. The CDR3 DNA follows: TGTGCCGGCGGGGGACAGGGTCGCACAGATACGCAGTATTTT.

This clonotype showed up just a few times. The chain recombines TRBV5-1 with TRBJ2-1; D may be TRBD1 (6 bases). Germline CDR1 is SGHRS and CDR2 is YFSETQ. Trimming shortened V by 1 base and J by 4 bases, and 18 bases separated the two germline ends. This CDR3 is built from 17 residues. The CDR3 DNA is TGCGCCAGCAGCTTGCACAGGGTCCCCGGCCTTTACAATGAGCAGTTCTTC. Its protein is CASSLHRVPGLYNEQFF.